Following are 3 T cell receptor beta chains from one sample sequenced in a study of early T cells in non-severe SARS-CoV-2 infection. One entry per CDR3 protein results from TCRdb running MiXCR on the 5' RACE reads. The sample carries about 40,000 distinct CDR3 sequences, 4.7% recorded once. Sequences were obtained from whole blood. The source of these receptors is an adult who was a healthcare worker with PCR-confirmed SARS-CoV-2 infection or an uninfected control (not recorded which).

This rearrangement joins TRBV6-1 to TRBJ1-5; D is unclear. Germline CDR1 and CDR2: MNHNS and SASEGT. The CDR3 has 15 amino acids. With 5 bases removed from V and 7 bases from J, the gap between germline ends came to 18 bases. The CDR3 DNA follows: TGTGCCAGCAGTCCCCCGCCAGGCGGGGAACAGCCCCAGCATTTT. It specifies CASSPPPGGEQPQHF.

This chain uses TRBV20-1 with TRBJ1-5; the D is unclear. CDR3 length: 13 residues. Germline V gene lookup returns CDR1 DFQATT and CDR2 SNEGSKA (reference sequence). V lost 2 bases and J lost 6, with 11 bases in between. The CDR3 loop reads CSARSAGSQPQHF. CDR3 coding DNA: TGCAGTGCTAGATCGGCCGGGAGTCAGCCCCAGCATTTT.

The chain uses TRBV4-1 and TRBJ2-7; no clear D. This CDR3 has 14 amino acids. Trimming removed 3 bases at V and 4 bases at J, with 13 bases between. Germline-derived CDR1 and CDR2 are MGHRA and YSYEKL. The CDR3 loop reads CASSHSITVYEQYF. The CDR3 coding sequence is TGCGCCAGCAGCCACTCGATAACAGTTTACGAGCAGTACTTC.